This T cell receptor (beta chain) emerged from a study of blood T cell repertoires in COVID-19. The V gene's germline CDR1 is SGHRS and CDR2 YFSETQ. V was clipped by 4 bases and J by 2 bases; unmatched bases: 8. The length of the CDR3 is 16 residues. Sequencing was performed with immunoSEQ multiplex PCR; in TCRdb, only in-frame clones are kept and a portion is missing. The sample consists of some 140,000 clones, 84% of them appearing once. In this sample, this clone turned up once. The TCR comes from a human donor in a cohort sampled during active COVID-19. Specimen: peripheral blood. V usage is TRBV5-1 and J usage is TRBJ2-2, with TRBD1 matching 7 bases. The CDR3 DNA sequence: TGCGCCAGCAGCCCGGGGACAGCCCTAAACACCGGGGAGCTGTTTTTT. Its translation: CASSPGTALNTGELFF.